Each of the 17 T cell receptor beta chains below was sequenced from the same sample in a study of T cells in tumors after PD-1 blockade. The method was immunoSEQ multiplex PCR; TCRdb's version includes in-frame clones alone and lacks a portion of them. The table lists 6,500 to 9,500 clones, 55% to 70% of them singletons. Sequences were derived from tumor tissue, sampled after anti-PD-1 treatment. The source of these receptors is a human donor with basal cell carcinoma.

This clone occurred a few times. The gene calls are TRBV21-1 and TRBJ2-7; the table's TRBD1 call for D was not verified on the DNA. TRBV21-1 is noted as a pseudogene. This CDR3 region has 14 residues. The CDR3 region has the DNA TGTGCCAGCAGCCTCCGGGACAGGGGCTACGAGCAGTACTTC. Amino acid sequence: CASSLRDRGYEQYF.

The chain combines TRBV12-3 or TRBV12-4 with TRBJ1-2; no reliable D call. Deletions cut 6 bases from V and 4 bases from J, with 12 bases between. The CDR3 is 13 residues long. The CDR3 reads CASSRGQRYGYTF. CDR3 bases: TGTGCCAGCAGCCGAGGGCAACGCTATGGCTACACCTTC.

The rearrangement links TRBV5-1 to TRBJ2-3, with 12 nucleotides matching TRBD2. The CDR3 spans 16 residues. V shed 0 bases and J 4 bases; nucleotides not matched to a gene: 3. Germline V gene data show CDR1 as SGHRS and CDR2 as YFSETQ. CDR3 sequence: CASSLGLAGVADTQYF. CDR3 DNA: TGCGCCAGCAGCTTGGGACTAGCGGGAGTAGCAGATACGCAGTATTTT.

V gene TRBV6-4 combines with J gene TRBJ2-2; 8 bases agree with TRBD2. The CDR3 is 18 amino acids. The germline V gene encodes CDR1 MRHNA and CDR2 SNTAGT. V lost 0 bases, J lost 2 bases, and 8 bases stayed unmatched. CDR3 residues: CASSDSISGETNTGELFF. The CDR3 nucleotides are TGTGCCAGCAGTGACTCAATTAGCGGGGAGACAAACACCGGGGAGCTGTTTTTT.

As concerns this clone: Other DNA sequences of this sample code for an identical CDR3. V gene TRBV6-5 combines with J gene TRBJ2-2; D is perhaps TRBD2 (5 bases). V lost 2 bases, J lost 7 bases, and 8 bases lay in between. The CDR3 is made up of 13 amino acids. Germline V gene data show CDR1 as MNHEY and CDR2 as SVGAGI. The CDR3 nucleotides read TGTGCCAGCAGTTACCGGAGCGGCGGGGAGCTGTTTTTT. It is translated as CASSYRSGGELFF.

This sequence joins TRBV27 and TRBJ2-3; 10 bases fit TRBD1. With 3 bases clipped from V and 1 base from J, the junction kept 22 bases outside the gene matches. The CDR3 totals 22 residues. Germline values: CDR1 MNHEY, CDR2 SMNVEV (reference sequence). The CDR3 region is CASSFKRESACGTGDRTDTQYF. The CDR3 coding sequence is TGTGCCAGCAGTTTTAAGCGAGAGTCGGCATGCGGGACAGGGGACCGCACAGATACGCAGTATTTT.

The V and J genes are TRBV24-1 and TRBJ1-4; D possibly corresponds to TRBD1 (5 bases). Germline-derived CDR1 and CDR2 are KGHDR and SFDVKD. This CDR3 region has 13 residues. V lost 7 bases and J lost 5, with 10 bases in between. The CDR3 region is CATRGENNEKLFF. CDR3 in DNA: TGTGCCACCAGAGGGGAGAACAATGAAAAACTGTTTTTT.

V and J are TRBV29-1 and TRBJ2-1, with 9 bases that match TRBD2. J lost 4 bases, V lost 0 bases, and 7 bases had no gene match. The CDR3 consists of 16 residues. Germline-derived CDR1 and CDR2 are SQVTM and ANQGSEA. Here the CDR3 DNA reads TGCAGCGTTGAAGATCCGAGTAGCGGGGGATACAATGAGCAGTTCTTC. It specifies CSVEDPSSGGYNEQFF.

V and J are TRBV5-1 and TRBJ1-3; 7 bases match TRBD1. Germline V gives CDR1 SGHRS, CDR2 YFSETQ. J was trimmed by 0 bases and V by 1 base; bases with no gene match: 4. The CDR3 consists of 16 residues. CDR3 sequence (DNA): TGCGCCAGCAGCTTGCTCGGACAGGACTCTGGAAACACCATATATTTT. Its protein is CASSLLGQDSGNTIYF.

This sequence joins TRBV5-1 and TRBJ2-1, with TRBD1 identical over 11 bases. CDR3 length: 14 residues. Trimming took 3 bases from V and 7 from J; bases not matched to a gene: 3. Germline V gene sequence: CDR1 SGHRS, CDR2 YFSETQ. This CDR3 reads CASSSGTGGNEQFF. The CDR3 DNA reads TGCGCCAGCAGCTCCGGGACAGGGGGTAATGAGCAGTTCTTC.

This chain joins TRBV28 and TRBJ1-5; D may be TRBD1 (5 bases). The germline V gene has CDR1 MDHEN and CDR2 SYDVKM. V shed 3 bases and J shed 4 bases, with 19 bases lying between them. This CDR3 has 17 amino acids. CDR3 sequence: CASSFGEGPLRNQPQHF. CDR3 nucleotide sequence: TGTGCCAGCAGTTTTGGTGAGGGACCGCTAAGAAATCAGCCCCAGCATTTT.

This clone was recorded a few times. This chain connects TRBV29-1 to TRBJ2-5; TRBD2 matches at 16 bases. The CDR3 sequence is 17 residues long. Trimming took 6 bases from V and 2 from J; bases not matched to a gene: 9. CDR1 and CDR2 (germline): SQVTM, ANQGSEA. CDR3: CSVAGTSGGGGQETQYF. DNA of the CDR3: TGCAGCGTGGCCGGGACTAGCGGGGGGGGAGGTCAAGAGACCCAGTACTTC.

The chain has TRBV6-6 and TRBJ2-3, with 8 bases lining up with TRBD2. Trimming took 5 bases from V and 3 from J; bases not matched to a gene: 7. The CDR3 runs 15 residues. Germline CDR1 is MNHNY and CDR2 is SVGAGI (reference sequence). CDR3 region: CASSHSGSGTDTQYF. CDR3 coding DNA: TGTGCCAGCAGTCACAGCGGGAGTGGGACAGATACGCAGTATTTT.

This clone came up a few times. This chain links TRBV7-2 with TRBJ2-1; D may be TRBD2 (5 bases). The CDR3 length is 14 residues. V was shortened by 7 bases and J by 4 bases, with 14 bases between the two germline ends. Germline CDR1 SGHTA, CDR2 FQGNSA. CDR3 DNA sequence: TGTGCCAGCACTTTACGGGGAAGGTACAATGAGCAGTTCTTC. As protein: CASTLRGRYNEQFF.

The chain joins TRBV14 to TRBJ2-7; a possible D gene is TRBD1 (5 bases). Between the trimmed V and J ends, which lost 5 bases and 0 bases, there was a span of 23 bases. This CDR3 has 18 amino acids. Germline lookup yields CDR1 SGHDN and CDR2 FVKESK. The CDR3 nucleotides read TGTGCCAGCAGCTCCCATGAATGGGGCAGGGTGAGCTCCTACGAGCAGTACTTC. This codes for CASSSHEWGRVSSYEQYF.

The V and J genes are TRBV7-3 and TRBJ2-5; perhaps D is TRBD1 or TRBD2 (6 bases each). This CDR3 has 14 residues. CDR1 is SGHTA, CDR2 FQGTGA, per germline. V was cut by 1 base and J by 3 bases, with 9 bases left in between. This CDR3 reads CASSLIGGKETQYF. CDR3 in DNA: TGTGCCAGCAGCTTAATAGGGGGGAAAGAGACCCAGTACTTC.

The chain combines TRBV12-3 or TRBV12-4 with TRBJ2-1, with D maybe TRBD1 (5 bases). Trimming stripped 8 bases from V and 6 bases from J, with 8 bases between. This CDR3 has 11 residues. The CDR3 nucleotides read TGTGCCAGCGGACAACGCAATGAGCAGTTCTTC. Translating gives CASGQRNEQFF.